This T cell receptor beta chain appears in the sequencing data of a study of T cell responses to AZD1222 COVID-19 vaccine. The assay was immunoSEQ multiplex PCR, and TCRdb's table has in-frame clones only and misses some. The sample lists around 120,000 clones, around 83% seen once, with roughly 18% in the top ten. This CDR3 is built from 14 residues. In germline, CDR1 is MDHEN, CDR2 SYDVKM. V was pared by 8 bases and J by 3 bases, with 8 bases of the junction left unmatched. The origin of this receptor is an adult who received the AZD1222 COVID-19 vaccine. The chain recombines TRBV28 with TRBJ2-7, with 9 positions matching TRBD1. Source: peripheral blood, taken 28 days after the second AZD1222 dose. The CDR3 DNA reads TGTGCCAGCGCCCGACCGGGACAGGGCTACGAGCAGTACTTC. This gives the protein CASARPGQGYEQYF. The whole variable domain, remainder taken from reference TRBV28 and TRBJ2-7, is DVKVTQSSRYLVKRTGEKVFLECVQDMDHENMFWYRQDPGLGLRLIYFSYDVKMKEKGDIPEGYSVSREKKERFSLILESASTNQTSMYLCASARPGQGYEQYFGPGTRLTVT.